The 19 T cell receptor beta chains listed next were all sequenced from one sample in a study of T cell responses to AZD1222 COVID-19 vaccine. Data came from immunoSEQ multiplex PCR; TCRdb stores just in-frame clones and leaves some out. The sample has fewer than 95,000 clones, around 91% seen once. Here the sequenced sample was peripheral blood, taken on day 0 of AZD1222 vaccination. These receptors originate from an adult in good health.

This rearrangement joins TRBV11-2 to TRBJ1-1, with D maybe TRBD1 (5 bases). There are 14 residues in the CDR3. With 4 bases removed from V and 0 bases from J, the gap between germline ends came to 9 bases. Germline V gene lookup returns CDR1 SGHAT and CDR2 FQNNGV. CDR3 coding DNA: TGTGCCAGCAGCTCCGGGGGAGTGAACACTGAAGCTTTCTTT. Encoded protein: CASSSGGVNTEAFF.

The chain joins TRBV7-2 to TRBJ1-5; tentatively, D is TRBD1 (6 bases). With 1 base removed from V and 0 bases from J, the gap between germline ends came to 16 bases. Germline V CDR1 and CDR2: SGHTA, FQGNSA. The CDR3 loop spans 18 amino acids. In DNA form, the CDR3 reads TGTGCCAGCAGCTTAGGGGGGGGCAGGACGTTTAGCAATCAGCCCCAGCATTTT. Its protein is CASSLGGGRTFSNQPQHF.

The V gene is TRBV29-1, the J gene TRBJ2-4, with D unclear. The CDR3 is 14 amino acids. Germline CDR1 reads SQVTM; CDR2 reads ANQGSEA. V lost 4 bases and J 0 bases, leaving 10 bases between the germline ends. The CDR3 loop is CSVVGQVAKNIQYF. The CDR3 bases are TGCAGCGTTGTTGGGCAGGTAGCCAAAAACATTCAGTACTTC.

The chain has TRBV7-2 and TRBJ2-1; the match to TRBD2 covers 9 bases. J lost 3 bases, V lost 3 bases, and 6 bases had no gene match. This CDR3 region has 16 residues. Germline CDR1 reads SGHTA; CDR2 reads FQGNSA. CDR3 sequence reads: CASSFPASGNYNEQFF. DNA for the CDR3: TGTGCCAGCAGCTTCCCCGCTAGCGGGAACTACAATGAGCAGTTCTTC.

This sequence joins TRBV6-1 and TRBJ1-1; D is possibly TRBD1 (5 bases). This CDR3 has 18 amino acids. V lost 0 bases to trimming and J lost 0 bases, with 17 bases between them. Germline V CDR1 and CDR2: MNHNS, SASEGT. CDR3 in amino acids: CASSEAIKGMGMNTEAFF. The DNA of the CDR3 is TGTGCCAGCAGTGAAGCAATTAAGGGGATGGGGATGAACACTGAAGCTTTCTTT.

V gene TRBV7-2 combines with J gene TRBJ1-1; D gene uncertain. Trimming took off 1 base at V and 1 base at J, with 4 bases between the two ends. The CDR3 totals 13 residues. CDR1 is SGHTA and CDR2 is FQGNSA in the germline V gene. The CDR3 DNA reads as TGTGCCAGCAGCTTAGAGGGGAACACTGAAGCTTTCTTT. Translated, it gives CASSLEGNTEAFF.

This rearrangement joins TRBV19 to TRBJ2-1; perhaps TRBD1 as D (6 bases). The germline V gene has CDR1 LNHDA and CDR2 SQIVND (reference sequence). V was pared by 7 bases and J by 3 bases, with 13 bases between. CDR3 size: 14 residues. As DNA, the CDR3 is TGTGCCAGTACCCATACAGGGAACTACAATGAGCAGTTCTTC. It is translated as CASTHTGNYNEQFF.

This sequence joins TRBV7-2 and TRBJ2-7, with D perhaps TRBD1 or TRBD2 (5 bases each). Trimming removed 0 bases at V and 0 bases at J, with 15 bases between. The CDR3 has 17 amino acids. Germline assignment: CDR1 SGHTA and CDR2 FQGNSA. CDR3 bases: TGTGCCAGCAGCTTAGCGTGGAGCGGCAGGGCCTCCTACGAGCAGTACTTC. Residues: CASSLAWSGRASYEQYF.

The chain combines TRBV2 with TRBJ1-2; D not resolved. V shed 2 bases and J shed 0 bases, with 4 bases lying between them. The CDR3 runs 13 residues. Germline loops: CDR1 SNHLY, CDR2 FYNNEI. The CDR3 coding sequence is TGTGCCAGCAGTGAACAGACTAACTATGGCTACACCTTC. Residues: CASSEQTNYGYTF. Full variable domain (missing parts from reference TRBV2 and TRBJ1-2): EPEVTQTPSHQVTQMGQEVILRCVPISNHLYFYWYRQILGQKVEFLVSFYNNEISEKSEIFDDQFSVERPDGSNFTLKIRSTKLEDSAMYFCASSEQTNYGYTFGSGTRLTVV.

This clone was observed a handful of times. The chain combines TRBV6-4 with TRBJ1-5; D call uncertain. Germline CDR1 MRHNA, CDR2 SNTAGT. V was shortened by 4 bases and J by 3 bases, with 7 bases between the two germline ends. The length of the CDR3 is 13 residues. The DNA of the CDR3 is TGTGCCAGCAGTGGGGATGCCAATCAGCCCCAGCATTTT. Its protein product is CASSGDANQPQHF.

This clone was picked up one time. The V gene is TRBV15, the J gene TRBJ2-7; 11 bases match TRBD2. The CDR3 extends over 17 amino acids. V trimming: 5 bases; J trimming: 4 bases; junction bases outside the gene matches: 13. Germline-derived CDR1 and CDR2 are LNHNV and YYDKDF (reference sequence). CDR3 sequence (DNA): TGTGCCACCAGCCTCTCGGGGTCTAGCGGGAGGACATACGAGCAGTACTTC. It is translated as CATSLSGSSGRTYEQYF.

The CDR3: CASRLGRERGTEAFF. CDR3 coding DNA: TGTGCCAGCAGGCTTGGGAGGGAGAGGGGCACTGAAGCTTTCTTT. This rearrangement joins TRBV6-5 to TRBJ1-1, with D possibly being TRBD1 (5 bases). This CDR3 spans 15 amino acids. The germline V gene has CDR1 MNHEY and CDR2 SVGAGI. V lost 6 bases to trimming and J lost 4 bases, with 18 bases between them.

The chain employs TRBV7-9 and TRBJ2-5, with TRBD1 as a possible D gene (6 bases). The CDR3 contains 11 residues. Germline V gives CDR1 SEHNR, CDR2 FQNEAQ (reference sequence). Deletions cut 6 bases from V and 5 bases from J, with 7 bases between. Here the CDR3 DNA reads TGTGCCAGCAGTAGGGGGGAGACCCAGTACTTC. Translated: CASSRGETQYF.

V usage is TRBV6-2 or TRBV6-3 and J usage is TRBJ2-7, with 15 bases fitting TRBD2. After removal of 6 bases from V and 5 bases from J, the junction contained 20 bases not matched to a gene. CDR1 and CDR2 (germline): MNHEY, SVGEGT. This CDR3 has 20 amino acids. DNA of the CDR3: TGTGCCAGCAGCCCCCGAGTATCAAGTCCGGGACTAGCGGGAGGACACGAGCAGTACTTC. Translated, it gives CASSPRVSSPGLAGGHEQYF.

This clone was seen only a few times. The rearrangement links TRBV7-9 to TRBJ2-5; D is perhaps TRBD1 or TRBD2 (5 bases each). The CDR3 extends over 15 amino acids. Trimming took off 1 base at V and 5 bases at J, with 14 bases between the two ends. Germline assignment: CDR1 SEHNR and CDR2 FQNEAQ (reference sequence). The CDR3 nucleotides are TGTGCCAGCAGCTTAGAGGCAGGGACCTGGGAGACCCAGTACTTC. Its translation: CASSLEAGTWETQYF.

The chain links TRBV7-2 to TRBJ2-5; no firm D call. Germline CDR1 and CDR2: SGHTA and FQGNSA. V gave up 3 bases and J gave up 3 bases, with 5 bases separating them. The CDR3 spans 12 residues. Here the CDR3 DNA reads TGTGCCAGCAGCTTCTTTAAAGAGACCCAGTACTTC. It translates to CASSFFKETQYF.

Details on this clone: At one of its ends the junction is not consistent with the germline gene, which may arise from a read error. The chain couples TRBV7-7 to TRBJ2-1; D not resolved. Germline V lookup: CDR1 SSHAT, CDR2 FNYEAQ (reference sequence). This CDR3 spans 15 amino acids. As DNA, the CDR3 is TGTGCTAGCAGCTTAGTGGCGGCCCCGAACAATGAGCAGTTCTTC. Translation gives CASSLVAAPNNEQFF.

This clone was detected only a few times. V usage is TRBV29-1 and J usage is TRBJ1-1; 8 positions match TRBD1. The V gene's germline CDR1 is SQVTM and CDR2 ANQGSEA. This CDR3 contains 12 residues. Trimming took 4 bases from V and 5 from J; bases not matched to a gene: 3. The CDR3 here is CSVGRGLTEAFF. Here the CDR3 DNA reads TGCAGCGTTGGCAGGGGGCTGACTGAAGCTTTCTTT.

This chain joins TRBV18 and TRBJ1-2, with 7 bases fitting TRBD1. Germline V gene data show CDR1 as KGHSH and CDR2 as LQKENI. Trimming cost V 5 bases and J 2 bases; bases outside gene matches: 5. The CDR3 sequence is 14 residues long. CDR3 region: CASSFMTGNYGYTF. The CDR3, as DNA: TGTGCCAGCTCATTTATGACAGGGAACTATGGCTACACCTTC.